This TCR beta chain is drawn from a study of healthy donors' naive CD4 and CD8 T cells. The CDR3 has 13 amino acids. Germline lookup yields CDR1 MNHEY and CDR2 SVGAGI. The V end lost 5 bases, the J end lost 2 bases, and 7 bases lay between the germline ends. TCR libraries were built from 450 to 650 ng of total RNA by linear amplification. How the authors handled the data: Sequencing covered fewer than 85,000 rearranged alpha-chain transcripts across roughly 5 healthy donors. TCRdb re-analysed the reads in MiXCR, keeping a single row per CDR3 protein. The V and J calls were not made by the authors but by TCRdb's processing. The sample holds about 180,000 distinct CDR3 sequences; 65% to 80% are singletons and the top ten take about 2.4%. Study results and limitations: Most V and J genes were reportedly biased between naive CD4+ and CD8+ cells. The study did not address homeostatic proliferation effects in naive T cells.

Turning to this clonotype: The antigen remains unidentified.

Sequenced material: naive CD4+ and CD8+ T cells sorted from blood, pooled from several donors. This receptor was identified in a pool of human donors in good health; the sample pools cells from several healthy donors. The chain links TRBV6-5 to TRBJ1-3; D uncertain. CDR3 bases: TGTGCCAGCAGTCCCACACCTGGAAACACCATATATTTT. Translating gives CASSPTPGNTIYF.